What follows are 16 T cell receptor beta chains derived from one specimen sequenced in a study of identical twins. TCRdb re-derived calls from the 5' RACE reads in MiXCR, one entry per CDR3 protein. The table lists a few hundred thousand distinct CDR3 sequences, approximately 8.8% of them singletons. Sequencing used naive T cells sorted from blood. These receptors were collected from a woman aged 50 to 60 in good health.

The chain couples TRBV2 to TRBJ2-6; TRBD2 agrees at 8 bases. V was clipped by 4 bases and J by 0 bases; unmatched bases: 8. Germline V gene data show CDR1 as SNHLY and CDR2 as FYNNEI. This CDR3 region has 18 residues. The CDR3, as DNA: TGTGCCAGCAGTGTGACTAGCGAGGGGCTCTCTGGGGCCAACGTCCTGACTTTC. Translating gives CASSVTSEGLSGANVLTF. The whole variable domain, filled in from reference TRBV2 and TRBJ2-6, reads EPEVTQTPSHQVTQMGQEVILRCVPISNHLYFYWYRQILGQKVEFLVSFYNNEISEKSEIFDDQFSVERPDGSNFTLKIRSTKLEDSAMYFCASSVTSEGLSGANVLTFGAGSRLTVL.

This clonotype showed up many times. CDR3 DNA: TGTGCCAGCAACAAAGGACAGACGAACACCGGGGAGCTGTTTTTT. This sequence encodes CASNKGQTNTGELFF. The chain has TRBV6-5 and TRBJ2-2; tentatively, D is TRBD1 (6 bases). The germline V and J ends were trimmed by 7 bases and 0 bases, with 12 bases remaining between them. Germline V lookup: CDR1 MNHEY, CDR2 SVGAGI. CDR3 length equals 15 residues.

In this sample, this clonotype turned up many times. The CDR3 loop is CASSSTLELNEQFF. The CDR3 DNA is TGTGCCAGCAGCTCCACTTTGGAGCTAAATGAGCAGTTCTTC. V gene TRBV11-2 combines with J gene TRBJ2-1; D gene ambiguous. The CDR3 extends over 14 amino acids. V was trimmed by 4 bases and J by 7 bases, leaving 14 bases between them. Germline V lookup: CDR1 SGHAT, CDR2 FQNNGV.

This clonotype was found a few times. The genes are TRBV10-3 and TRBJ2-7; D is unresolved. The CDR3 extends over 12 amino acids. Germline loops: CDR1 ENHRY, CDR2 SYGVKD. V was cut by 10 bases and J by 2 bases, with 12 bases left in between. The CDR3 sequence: CATPLGPYEQYV. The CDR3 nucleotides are TGTGCCACCCCCCTAGGGCCCTACGAGCAGTACGTC.

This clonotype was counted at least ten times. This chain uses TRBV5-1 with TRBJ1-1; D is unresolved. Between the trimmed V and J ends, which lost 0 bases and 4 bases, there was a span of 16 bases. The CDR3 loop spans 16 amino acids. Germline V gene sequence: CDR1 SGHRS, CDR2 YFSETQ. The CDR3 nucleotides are TGCGCCAGCAGCTTGGTGACCTTGGGAAGAGGCACTGAAGCTTTCTTT. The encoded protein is CASSLVTLGRGTEAFF. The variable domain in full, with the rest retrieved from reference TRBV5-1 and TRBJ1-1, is KAGVTQTPRYLIKTRGQQVTLSCSPISGHRSVSWYQQTPGQGLQFLFEYFSETQRNKGNFPGRFSGRQFSNSRSEMNVSTLELGDSALYLCASSLVTLGRGTEAFFGQGTRLTVV.

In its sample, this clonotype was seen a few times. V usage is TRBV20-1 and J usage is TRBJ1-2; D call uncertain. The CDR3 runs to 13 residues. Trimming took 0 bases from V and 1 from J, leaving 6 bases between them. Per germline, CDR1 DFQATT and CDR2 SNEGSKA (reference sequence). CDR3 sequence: CSARDSSNYGYTF. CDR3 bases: TGCAGTGCTAGAGATAGCAGTAACTATGGCTACACCTTC.

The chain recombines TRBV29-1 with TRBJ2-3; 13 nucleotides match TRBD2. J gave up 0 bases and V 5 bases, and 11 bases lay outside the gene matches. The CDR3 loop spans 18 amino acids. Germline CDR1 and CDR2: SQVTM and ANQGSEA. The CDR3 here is CSVRGLAGSISSTDTQYF. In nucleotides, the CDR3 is TGCAGCGTTCGGGGACTAGCGGGGAGCATCTCTAGCACAGATACGCAGTATTTT.

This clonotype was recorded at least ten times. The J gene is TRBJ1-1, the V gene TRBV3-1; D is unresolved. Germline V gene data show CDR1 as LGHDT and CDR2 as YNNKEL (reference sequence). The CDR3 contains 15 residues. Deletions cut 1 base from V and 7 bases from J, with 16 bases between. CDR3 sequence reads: CASSQVETARGEAFF. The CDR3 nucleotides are TGTGCCAGCAGCCAAGTGGAGACGGCCAGAGGTGAAGCTTTCTTT.

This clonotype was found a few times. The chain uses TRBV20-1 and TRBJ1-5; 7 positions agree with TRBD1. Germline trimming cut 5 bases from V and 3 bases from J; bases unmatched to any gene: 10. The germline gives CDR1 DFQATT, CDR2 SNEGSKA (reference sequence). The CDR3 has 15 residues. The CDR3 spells CSASLRQGHNQPQHF. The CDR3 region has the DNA TGCAGTGCTTCCCTGCGACAGGGCCACAATCAGCCCCAGCATTTT.

CDR3 DNA: TGTGCCAGTACCCCCCCCGGGAGGGTTCATGGTACCGGGGAGCTGTTTTTT. Amino acid sequence: CASTPPGRVHGTGELFF. V gene TRBV19 combines with J gene TRBJ2-2; 8 bases line up with TRBD2. Germline V gene data show CDR1 as LNHDA and CDR2 as SQIVND (reference sequence). This CDR3 has 17 amino acids. The junction had 15 bases not matched to a gene; V was cut back by 7 bases and J by 5 bases.

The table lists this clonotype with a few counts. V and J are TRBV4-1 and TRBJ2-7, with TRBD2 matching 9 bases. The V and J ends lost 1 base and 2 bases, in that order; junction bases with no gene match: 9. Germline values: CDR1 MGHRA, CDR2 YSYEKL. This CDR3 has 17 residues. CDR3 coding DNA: TGCGCCAGCAGCCAAGCCAGGGTAGCGGGAGTAACCTACGAGCAGTACTTC. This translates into CASSQARVAGVTYEQYF.

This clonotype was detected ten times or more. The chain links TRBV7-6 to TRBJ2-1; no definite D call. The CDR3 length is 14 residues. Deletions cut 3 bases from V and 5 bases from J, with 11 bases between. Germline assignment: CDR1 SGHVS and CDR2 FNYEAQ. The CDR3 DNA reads TGTGCCAGCAGCTTGGAGACTTCTAACAATGAGCAGTTCTTC. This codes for CASSLETSNNEQFF.

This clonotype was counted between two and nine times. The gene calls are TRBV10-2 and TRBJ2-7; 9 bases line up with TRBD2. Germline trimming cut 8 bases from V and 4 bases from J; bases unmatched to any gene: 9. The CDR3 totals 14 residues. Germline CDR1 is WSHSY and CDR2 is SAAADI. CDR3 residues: CASAASGIRYEQYV. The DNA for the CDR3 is TGCGCCAGCGCGGCTAGCGGGATTCGTTACGAGCAGTACGTC.

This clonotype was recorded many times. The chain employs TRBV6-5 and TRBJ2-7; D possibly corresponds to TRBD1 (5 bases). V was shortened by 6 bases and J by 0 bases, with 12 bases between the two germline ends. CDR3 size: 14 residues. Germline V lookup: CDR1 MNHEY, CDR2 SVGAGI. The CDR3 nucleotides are TGTGCCAGCAGCCGCGGACACAGCTCCTACGAGCAGTACTTC. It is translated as CASSRGHSSYEQYF.

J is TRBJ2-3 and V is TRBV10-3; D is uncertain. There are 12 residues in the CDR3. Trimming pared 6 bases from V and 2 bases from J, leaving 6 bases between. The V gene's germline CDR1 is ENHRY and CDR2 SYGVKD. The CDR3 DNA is TGTGCCATCAGCAACTACACAGATACGCAGTATTTT. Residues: CAISNYTDTQYF.

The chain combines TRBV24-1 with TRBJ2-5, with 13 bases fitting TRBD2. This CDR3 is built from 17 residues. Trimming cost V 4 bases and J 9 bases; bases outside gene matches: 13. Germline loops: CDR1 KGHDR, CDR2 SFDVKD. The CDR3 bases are TGTGCCACCAGTGACCCCGGGACTAGCGGGGCCGGATCGGCCCAGTACTTC. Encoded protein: CATSDPGTSGAGSAQYF.